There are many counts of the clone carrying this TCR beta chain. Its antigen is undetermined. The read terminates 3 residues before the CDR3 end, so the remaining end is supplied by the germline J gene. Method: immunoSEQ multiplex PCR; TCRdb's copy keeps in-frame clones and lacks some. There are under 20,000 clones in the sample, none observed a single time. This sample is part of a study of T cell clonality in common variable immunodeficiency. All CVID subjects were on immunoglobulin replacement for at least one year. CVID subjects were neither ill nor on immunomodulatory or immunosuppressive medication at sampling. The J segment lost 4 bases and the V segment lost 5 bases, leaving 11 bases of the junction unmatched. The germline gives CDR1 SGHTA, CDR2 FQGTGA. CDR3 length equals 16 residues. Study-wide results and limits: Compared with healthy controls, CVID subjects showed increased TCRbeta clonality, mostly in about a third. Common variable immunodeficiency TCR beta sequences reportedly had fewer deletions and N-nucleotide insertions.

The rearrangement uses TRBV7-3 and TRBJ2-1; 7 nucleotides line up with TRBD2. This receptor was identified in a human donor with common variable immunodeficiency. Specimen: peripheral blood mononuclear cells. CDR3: CASSRLPGLNYNEQFF. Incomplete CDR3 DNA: TGTGCCAGCAGCAGATTACCGGGACTAAATTACAATGAG.